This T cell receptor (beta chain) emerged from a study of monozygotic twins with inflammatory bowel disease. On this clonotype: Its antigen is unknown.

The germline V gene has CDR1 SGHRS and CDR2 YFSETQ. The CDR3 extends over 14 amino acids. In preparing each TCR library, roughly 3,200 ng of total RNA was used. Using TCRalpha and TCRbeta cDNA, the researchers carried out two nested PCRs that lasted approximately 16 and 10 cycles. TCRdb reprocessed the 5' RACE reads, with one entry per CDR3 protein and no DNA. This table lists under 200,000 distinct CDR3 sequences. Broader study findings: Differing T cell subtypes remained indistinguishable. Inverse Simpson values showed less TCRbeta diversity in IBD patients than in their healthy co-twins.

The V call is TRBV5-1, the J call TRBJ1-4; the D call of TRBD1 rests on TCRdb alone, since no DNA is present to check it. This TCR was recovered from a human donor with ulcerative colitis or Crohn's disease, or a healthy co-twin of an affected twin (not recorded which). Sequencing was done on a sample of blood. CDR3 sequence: CASSMQGSNEKLFF.